This T cell receptor beta chain appears in the sequencing data of a study of T-cell reconstitution after alpha-beta-depleted transplantation in children. The germline gives CDR1 LGHNA, CDR2 YSLEER. The CDR3 has 14 residues. V dropped 4 bases and J dropped 6; count of bases not matched to a gene: 7. Preparing the TCRbeta library involved the use of unique molecular identifiers. TCRdb used MiXCR to reprocess the PCR reads, holding one entry per CDR3 protein. This sample has around 960,000 distinct CDR3 sequences; roughly 29% occur once, and the top ten carry roughly 27%. Findings and limits, study-wide: Expanded clones from the graft, numbering several hundred, reportedly supplied alpha-beta T cells about two months after transplant. The authors attributed T-cell counts and diversity one year after transplant mostly to newly produced T cells. The origin of high day-60 TCRbeta diversity in some patients lay in surviving recipient T cells and thymic progenitors.

Concerning this clonotype: Its matching antigen is unknown.

This TCR was recovered from a boy less than two years old who had a stem cell transplant for SCID, so the T cells may come from the graft donor. This specimen consisted of PBMCs, mostly from graft donor cells, obtained 360 days after TCRalphabeta/CD19-depleted stem cell transplant. The V and J genes are TRBV4-3 and TRBJ2-3, with 7 bases matching TRBD1. The CDR3 coding sequence is TGCGCCAGCAGCCCAAGTAGGGGGCAGGATACGCAGTATTTT. Its protein is CASSPSRGQDTQYF.